This T cell receptor (beta chain) was identified during a study of blood T cell repertoires in COVID-19. Seattle's cohort entered during active infection and was followed longitudinally. CDR3 length equals 17 residues. The V and J ends lost 0 bases and 5 bases, in that order; junction bases with no gene match: 9. The repertoire was sequenced with immunoSEQ multiplex PCR; TCRdb's copy has only in-frame clones and lacks some. Found here are about 180,000 clones, 75% to 90% of them singletons; the top ten hold 6.5% to 7.5%. The chain is built from TRBV23-1 and TRBJ2-4; 8 nucleotides match TRBD1. TRBV23-1 carries the ORF label, with uncertain function. The receptor comes from a woman in her forties with COVID-19, enrolled during active disease. Sequencing was carried out using peripheral blood. CDR3 bases: TGCGCCAGCAGTCAATCGAAAGGACCGGGACAGGAAAACATTCAGTACTTC. Translated, it gives CASSQSKGPGQENIQYF.